What follows describes a single TCR beta chain. Its target is not known. This sample stems from a study of T cell responses to AZD1222 COVID-19 vaccine. Whole-study results and caveats: Donors in the cohort were predominantly white British and more often female, and clonal diversity was possibly underestimated.

The table came from immunoSEQ multiplex PCR; TCRdb's copy has only in-frame clones and leaves some out. The sample yields approximately 100,000 clones, roughly 90% seen once. V was trimmed by 5 bases and J by 2 bases, leaving 11 bases between them. The CDR3 has 14 residues. Germline CDR1 SGHRS, CDR2 YFSETQ. The chain is built from TRBV5-1 and TRBJ2-1; no clear D. This clonotype was sampled from an adult in good health. The specimen was peripheral blood, collected on day 0 of AZD1222 vaccination. The CDR3 region has the DNA TGCGCCAGCAGGCTGGCGGAAACCTACAATGAGCAGTTCTTC. This sequence encodes CASRLAETYNEQFF.